These T cell receptor beta chains were read from a single sample in a study of blood T cell repertoires in COVID-19. Measured with immunoSEQ multiplex PCR; TCRdb has only the in-frame clones, and not every one. The sample lists about 140,000 clones, almost 80% seen once, with 2.5% to 3% in the top ten. The sequenced sample consisted of PBMCs or T cells enriched from blood (not recorded which). Every receptor here comes from a woman aged 45-65 years who had recovered from COVID-19. Each CDR3 is given with its conserved first and last residue. The D gene is left open where the match is weak. Clone sizes are given selectively: once, few, many, or a class where the clone is expanded.

clone size	D gene	V gene	J gene	CDR3 DNA	CDR3 protein
.	.	TRBV19	TRBJ1-1	TGTGCCAGTACAGAGGAGAGGAACACTGAAGCTTTCTTT	CASTEERNTEAFF
.	TRBD1	TRBV28	TRBJ1-3	TGTGCCAGCAGTTTGGGACAGGGCCTCCTAAGCTCTGGAAACACCATATATTTT	CASSLGQGLLSSGNTIYF
.	.	TRBV15	TRBJ1-1	TGTGCCACCAGCAGAGCCCGCGTCCGCCGGTGGAACACTGAAGCTTTCTTT	CATSRARVRRWNTEAFF
.	.	TRBV25-1	TRBJ1-1	TGTGCCAGCAGTGAATCTAGGGGCGGAGGGACTGAAGCTTTCTTT	CASSESRGGGTEAFF
.	.	TRBV7-8	TRBJ1-6	TGTGCCAGCAGCTTAGCGCGGGGAGCCAGCTTAAAAGGGTATGAAGATTCACCCCTCCACTTT	CASSLARGASLKGYEDSPLHF
.	TRBD1	TRBV4-1	TRBJ1-3	TGCGCCAGCAGCCTTTCGGGACAGGGGGCGTCAGGAAACACCATATATTTT	CASSLSGQGASGNTIYF
.	.	TRBV2	TRBJ1-4	TGTGCCAGCAGCCCCGGTTCCTTCGGTGAAAAACTGTTTTTT	CASSPGSFGEKLFF
.	.	TRBV19	TRBJ1-1	TGTGCCCGTAGTCTTCGTCTTTCCTCGAACACTGAAGCTTTCTTT	CARSLRLSSNTEAFF
.	.	TRBV11-1	TRBJ2-7	TGTGCCAGCAGCTTAAACAGCTACGAGCAGTACTTC	CASSLNSYEQYF
.	TRBD2	TRBV6-5	TRBJ2-1	TGTGCCAGCAATCCTAGCGGGGGGCTCAATGAGCAGTTCTTC	CASNPSGGLNEQFF
once	.	TRBV30	TRBJ1-1	TGTGCCTGGGATTCAGGGTTAAACACTGAAGCTTTCTTT	CAWDSGLNTEAFF
many	.	TRBV27	TRBJ1-2	TGTGCCAGCAGTTTAGTACAGGGAGATGGCTACACCTTC	CASSLVQGDGYTF
.	.	TRBV9	TRBJ1-4	TGTGCCAGCAGCGCCGAGCCCCTCCCACAGGGTGGTAAGGAAAAACTGTTTTTT	CASSAEPLPQGGKEKLFF
.	.	TRBV12-3/TRBV12-4	TRBJ1-5	TGTGCCAGCAGTTTAAGCGGCAATCAGCCCCAGCATTTT	CASSLSGNQPQHF
.	TRBD1	TRBV18	TRBJ1-2	TGTGCCAGCTCACCACAGCCTCCGGGACAGGGATATGGAGGCTACACCTTC	CASSPQPPGQGYGGYTF
.	.	TRBV6-1	TRBJ1-1	TGTGCCAGCAGTGAGCAACAGGGCGCTGAAGCTTTCTTT	CASSEQQGAEAFF
.	TRBD1	TRBV13	TRBJ2-5	TGTGCCAGCAGCGTGACAGGGGGCGAGACCCAGTACTTC	CASSVTGGETQYF
once	.	TRBV7-8	TRBJ2-7	TGTGCCAGCAGCTTCACAGGGACCTACGAGCAGTACTTC	CASSFTGTYEQYF
.	.	TRBV10-3	TRBJ1-1	TGTGCCATCAGTCAAGACAGAGCGAACACTGAAGCTTTCTTT	CAISQDRANTEAFF
.	TRBD1	TRBV25-1	TRBJ1-2	TGTGCCAGCGGGACCGGGACAGGTTCCCGGGTCACCTTC	CASGTGTGSRVTF
.	TRBD2	TRBV6-5	TRBJ2-7	TGTGCCAGCAGCCGGACTAGCGGCCCCTACGAGCAGTACTTC	CASSRTSGPYEQYF
.	.	TRBV27	TRBJ2-5	TGTGCCAGCAGTAAGGCGGACAGCCTGGCCCAGTACTTC	CASSKADSLAQYF
few	.	TRBV15	TRBJ2-7	TGTGCCACCAGCGTGCCGGGGAGCGAGCAGTACTTC	CATSVPGSEQYF